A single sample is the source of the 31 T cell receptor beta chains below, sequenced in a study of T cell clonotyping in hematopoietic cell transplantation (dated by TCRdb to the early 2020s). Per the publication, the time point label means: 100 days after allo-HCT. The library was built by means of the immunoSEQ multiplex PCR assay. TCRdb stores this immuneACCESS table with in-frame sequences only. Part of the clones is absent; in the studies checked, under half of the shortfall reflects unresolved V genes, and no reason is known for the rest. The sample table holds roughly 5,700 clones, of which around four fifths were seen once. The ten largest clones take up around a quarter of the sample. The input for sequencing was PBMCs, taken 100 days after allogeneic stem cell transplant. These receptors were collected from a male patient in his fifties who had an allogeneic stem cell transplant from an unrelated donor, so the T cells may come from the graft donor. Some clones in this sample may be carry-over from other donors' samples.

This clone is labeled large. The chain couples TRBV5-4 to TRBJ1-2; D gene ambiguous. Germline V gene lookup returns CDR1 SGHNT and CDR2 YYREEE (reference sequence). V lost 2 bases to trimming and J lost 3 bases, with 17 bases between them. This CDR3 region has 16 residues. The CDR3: CASSFRRSLSYYGYTF. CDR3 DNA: TGTGCCAGCAGCTTTCGCCGGAGCCTAAGTTACTATGGCTACACCTTC.

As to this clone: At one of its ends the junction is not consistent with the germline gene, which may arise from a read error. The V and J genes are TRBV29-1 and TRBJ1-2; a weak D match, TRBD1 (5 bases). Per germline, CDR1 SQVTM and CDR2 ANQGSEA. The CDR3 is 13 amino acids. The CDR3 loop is CIVWGGINYGYTF. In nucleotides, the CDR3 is TGCATCGTTTGGGGGGGGATTAACTATGGCTACACCTTC. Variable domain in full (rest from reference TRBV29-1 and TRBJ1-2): SAVISQKPSRDICQRGTSLTIQCQVDSQVTMMFWYRQQPGQSLTLIATANQGSEATYESGFVIDKFPISRPNLTFSTLTVSNMSPEDSSIYLCIVWGGINYGYTFGSGTRLTVV.

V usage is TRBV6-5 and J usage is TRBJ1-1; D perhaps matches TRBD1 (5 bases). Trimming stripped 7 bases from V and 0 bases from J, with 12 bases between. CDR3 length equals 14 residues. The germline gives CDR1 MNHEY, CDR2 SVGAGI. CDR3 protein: CASTKTALNTEAFF. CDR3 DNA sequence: TGTGCCAGCACTAAGACAGCGTTGAACACTGAAGCTTTCTTT.

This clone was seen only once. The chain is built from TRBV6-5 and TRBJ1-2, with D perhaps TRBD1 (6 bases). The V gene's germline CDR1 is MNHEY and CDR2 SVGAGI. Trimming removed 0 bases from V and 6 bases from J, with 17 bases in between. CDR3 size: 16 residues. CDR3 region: CASSYSYIQGGNGYTF. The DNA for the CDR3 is TGTGCCAGCAGTTACTCGTATATACAGGGCGGGAATGGCTACACCTTC.

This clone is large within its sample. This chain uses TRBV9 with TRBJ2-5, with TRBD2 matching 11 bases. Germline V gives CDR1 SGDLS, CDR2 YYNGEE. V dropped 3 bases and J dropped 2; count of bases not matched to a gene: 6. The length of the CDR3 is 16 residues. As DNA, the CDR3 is TGTGCCAGCAGCGATCGGACTAGCGGGCCACAAGAGACCCAGTACTTC. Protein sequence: CASSDRTSGPQETQYF.

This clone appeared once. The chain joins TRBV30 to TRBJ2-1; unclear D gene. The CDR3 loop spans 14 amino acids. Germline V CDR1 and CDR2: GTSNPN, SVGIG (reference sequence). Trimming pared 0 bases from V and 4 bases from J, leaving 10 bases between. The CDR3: CAWSVGRVYNEQFF. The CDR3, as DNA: TGTGCCTGGAGTGTCGGTCGGGTGTACAATGAGCAGTTCTTC.

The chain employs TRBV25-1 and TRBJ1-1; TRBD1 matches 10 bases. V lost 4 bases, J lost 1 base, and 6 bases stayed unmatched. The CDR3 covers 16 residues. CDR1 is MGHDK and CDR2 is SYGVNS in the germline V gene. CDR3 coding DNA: TGTGCCAGCAGTGGAAGGGACAGGGGATGGAACACTGAAGCTTTCTTT. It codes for CASSGRDRGWNTEAFF.

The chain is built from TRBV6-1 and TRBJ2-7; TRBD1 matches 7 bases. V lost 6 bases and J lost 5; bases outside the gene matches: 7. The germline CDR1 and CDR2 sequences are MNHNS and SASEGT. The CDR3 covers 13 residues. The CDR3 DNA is TGTGCCAGCAGCGTCGACAGGGTTGACGAGCAGTACTTC. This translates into CASSVDRVDEQYF.

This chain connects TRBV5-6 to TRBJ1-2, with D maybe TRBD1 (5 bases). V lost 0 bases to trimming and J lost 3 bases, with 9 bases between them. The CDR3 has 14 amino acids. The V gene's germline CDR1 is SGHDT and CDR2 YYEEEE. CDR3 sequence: CASSLDRPYYGYTF. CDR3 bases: TGTGCCAGCAGCTTGGACAGGCCCTACTATGGCTACACCTTC.

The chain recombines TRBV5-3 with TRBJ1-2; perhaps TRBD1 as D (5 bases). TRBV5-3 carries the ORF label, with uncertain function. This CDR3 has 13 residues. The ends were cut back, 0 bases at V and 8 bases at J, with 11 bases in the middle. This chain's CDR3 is CARSLVGEGGYTF. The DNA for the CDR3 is TGTGCCAGAAGCTTGGTAGGGGAAGGAGGCTACACCTTC.

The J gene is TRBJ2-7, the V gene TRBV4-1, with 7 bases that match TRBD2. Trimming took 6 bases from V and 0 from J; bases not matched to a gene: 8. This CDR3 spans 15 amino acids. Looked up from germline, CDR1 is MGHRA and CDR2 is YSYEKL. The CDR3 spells CASSTAPGGSYEQYF. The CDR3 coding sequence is TGCGCCAGCAGTACCGCGCCGGGAGGCTCCTACGAGCAGTACTTC.

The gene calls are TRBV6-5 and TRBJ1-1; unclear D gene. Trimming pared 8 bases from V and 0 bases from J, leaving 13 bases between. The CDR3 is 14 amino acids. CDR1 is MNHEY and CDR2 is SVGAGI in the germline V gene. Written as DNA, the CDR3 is TGTGCCAGCGGCCCGCGGAGAATGAACACTGAAGCTTTCTTT. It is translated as CASGPRRMNTEAFF.

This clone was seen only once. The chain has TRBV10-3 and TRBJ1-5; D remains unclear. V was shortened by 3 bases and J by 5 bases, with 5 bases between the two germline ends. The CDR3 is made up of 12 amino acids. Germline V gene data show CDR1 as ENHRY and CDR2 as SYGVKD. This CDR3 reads CAISERDQPQHF. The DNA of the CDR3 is TGTGCCATCAGTGAAAGAGATCAGCCCCAGCATTTT.

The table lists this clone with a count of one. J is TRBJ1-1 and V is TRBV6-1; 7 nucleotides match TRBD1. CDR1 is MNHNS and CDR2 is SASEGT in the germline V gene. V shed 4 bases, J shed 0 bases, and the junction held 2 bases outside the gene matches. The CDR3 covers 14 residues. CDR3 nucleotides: TGTGCCAGCAGTGTTACAGGGGTGAACACTGAAGCTTTCTTT. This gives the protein CASSVTGVNTEAFF.

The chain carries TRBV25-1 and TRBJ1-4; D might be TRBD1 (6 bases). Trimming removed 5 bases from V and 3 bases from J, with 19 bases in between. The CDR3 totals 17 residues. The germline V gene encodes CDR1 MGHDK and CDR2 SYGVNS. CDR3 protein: CASSLTTGFPANEKLFF. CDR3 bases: TGTGCCAGCAGTTTAACCACAGGGTTTCCAGCTAATGAAAAACTGTTTTTT.

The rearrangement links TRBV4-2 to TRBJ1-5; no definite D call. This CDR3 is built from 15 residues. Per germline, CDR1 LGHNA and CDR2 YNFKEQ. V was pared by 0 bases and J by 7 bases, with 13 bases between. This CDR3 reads CASSQDRALGQPQHF. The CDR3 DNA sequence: TGTGCCAGCAGCCAAGATCGGGCGTTGGGACAGCCCCAGCATTTT.

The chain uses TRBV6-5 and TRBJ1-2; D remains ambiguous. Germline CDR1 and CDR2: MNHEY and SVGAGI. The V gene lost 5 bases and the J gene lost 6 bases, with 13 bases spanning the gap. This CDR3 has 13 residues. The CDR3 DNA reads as TGTGCCAGCAGTGGACCCGGTGGCGATGGCTACACCTTC. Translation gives CASSGPGGDGYTF.

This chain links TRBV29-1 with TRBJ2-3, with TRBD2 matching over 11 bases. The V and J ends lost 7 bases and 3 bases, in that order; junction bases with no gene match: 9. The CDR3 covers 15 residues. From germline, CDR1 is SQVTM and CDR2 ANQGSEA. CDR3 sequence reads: CSATSSGGNTDTQYF. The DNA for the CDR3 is TGCAGCGCGACCTCTAGCGGGGGGAATACAGATACGCAGTATTTT.

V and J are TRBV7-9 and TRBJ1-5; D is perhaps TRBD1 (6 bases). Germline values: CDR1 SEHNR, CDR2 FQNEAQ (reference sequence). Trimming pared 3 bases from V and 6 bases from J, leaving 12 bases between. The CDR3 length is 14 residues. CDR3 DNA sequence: TGTGCCAGCAGCTTCACAGGGTGGAGTCAGCCCCAGCATTTT. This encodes CASSFTGWSQPQHF.

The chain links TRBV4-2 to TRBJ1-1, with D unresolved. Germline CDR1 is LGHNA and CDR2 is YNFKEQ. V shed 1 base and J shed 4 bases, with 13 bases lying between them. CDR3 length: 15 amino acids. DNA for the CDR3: TGTGCCAGCAGCCAAGTCAAGTCGAAGGGCACTGAAGCTTTCTTT. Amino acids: CASSQVKSKGTEAFF.

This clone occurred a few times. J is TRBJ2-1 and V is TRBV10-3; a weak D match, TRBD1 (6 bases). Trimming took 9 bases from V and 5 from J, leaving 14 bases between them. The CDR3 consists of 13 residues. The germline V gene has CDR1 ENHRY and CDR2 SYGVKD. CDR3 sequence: CAILEDRNNEQFF. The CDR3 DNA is TGTGCCATTTTGGAGGACAGAAACAATGAGCAGTTCTTC.

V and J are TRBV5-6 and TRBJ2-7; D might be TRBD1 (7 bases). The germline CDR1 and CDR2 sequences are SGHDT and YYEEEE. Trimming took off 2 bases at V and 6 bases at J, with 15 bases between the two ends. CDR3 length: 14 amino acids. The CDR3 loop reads CASSLGGGEAEQYF. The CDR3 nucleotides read TGTGCCAGCAGCTTAGGAGGGGGCGAGGCCGAGCAGTACTTC. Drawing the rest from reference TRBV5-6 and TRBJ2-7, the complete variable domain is DAGVTQSPTHLIKTRGQQVTLRCSPKSGHDTVSWYQQALGQGPQFIFQYYEEEERQRGNFPDRFSGHQFPNYSSELNVNALLLGDSALYLCASSLGGGEAEQYFGPGTRLTVT.

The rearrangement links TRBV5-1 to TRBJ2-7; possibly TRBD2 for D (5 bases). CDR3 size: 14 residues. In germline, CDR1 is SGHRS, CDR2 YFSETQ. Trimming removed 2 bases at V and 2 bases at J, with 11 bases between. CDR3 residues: CASSFWGEPYEQYF. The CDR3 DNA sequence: TGCGCCAGCAGCTTCTGGGGAGAACCCTACGAGCAGTACTTC.

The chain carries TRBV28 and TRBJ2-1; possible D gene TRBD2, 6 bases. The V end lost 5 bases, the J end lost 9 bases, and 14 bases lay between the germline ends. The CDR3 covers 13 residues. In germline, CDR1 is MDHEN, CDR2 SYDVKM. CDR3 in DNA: TGTGCCAGCAGTCCGACGACTAGTTTTGAGCAGTTCTTC. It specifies CASSPTTSFEQFF.

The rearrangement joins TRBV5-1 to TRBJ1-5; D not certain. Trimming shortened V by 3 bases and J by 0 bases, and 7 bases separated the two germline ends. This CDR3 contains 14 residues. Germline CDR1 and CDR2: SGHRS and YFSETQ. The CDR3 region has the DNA TGCGCCAGCAGCTCTGACGGTAGCAATCAGCCCCAGCATTTT. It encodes CASSSDGSNQPQHF. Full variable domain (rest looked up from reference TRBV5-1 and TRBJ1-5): KAGVTQTPRYLIKTRGQQVTLSCSPISGHRSVSWYQQTPGQGLQFLFEYFSETQRNKGNFPGRFSGRQFSNSRSEMNVSTLELGDSALYLCASSSDGSNQPQHFGDGTRLSIL.

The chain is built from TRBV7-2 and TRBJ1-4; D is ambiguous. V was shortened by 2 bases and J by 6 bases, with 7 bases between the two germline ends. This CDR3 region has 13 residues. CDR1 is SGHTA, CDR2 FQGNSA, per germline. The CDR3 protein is CASSLRLDEKLFF. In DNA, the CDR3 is TGTGCCAGCAGCTTACGTCTGGATGAAAAACTGTTTTTT.

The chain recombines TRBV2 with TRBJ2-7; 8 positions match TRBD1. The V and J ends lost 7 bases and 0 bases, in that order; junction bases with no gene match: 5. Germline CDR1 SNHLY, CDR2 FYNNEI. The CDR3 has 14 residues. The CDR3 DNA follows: TGTGCCAGCACTCGTCAGGGGGCCTCCTACGAGCAGTACTTC. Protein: CASTRQGASYEQYF.

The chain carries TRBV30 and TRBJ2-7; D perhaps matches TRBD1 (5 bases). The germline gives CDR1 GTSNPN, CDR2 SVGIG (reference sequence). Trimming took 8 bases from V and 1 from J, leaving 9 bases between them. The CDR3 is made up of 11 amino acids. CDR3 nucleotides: TGTGCCGCAGGGTCATCCTACGAGCAGTACTTC. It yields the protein CAAGSSYEQYF.

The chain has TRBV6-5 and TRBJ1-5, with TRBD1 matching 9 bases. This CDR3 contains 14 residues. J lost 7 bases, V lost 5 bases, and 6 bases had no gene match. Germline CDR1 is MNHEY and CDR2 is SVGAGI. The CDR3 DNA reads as TGTGCCAGCAGTCACACAGGGGGCCACCAGCCCCAGCATTTT. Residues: CASSHTGGHQPQHF.

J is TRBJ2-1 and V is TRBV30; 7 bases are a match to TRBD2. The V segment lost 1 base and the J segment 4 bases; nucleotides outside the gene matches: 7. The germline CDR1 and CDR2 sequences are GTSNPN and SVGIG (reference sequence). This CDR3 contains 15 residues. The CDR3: CAWSDGLESYNEQFF. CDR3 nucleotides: TGTGCCTGGAGTGATGGACTAGAGTCGTACAATGAGCAGTTCTTC.

Written as DNA, the CDR3 is TGTGCCAGCAGCTTGGGGAGGGACTATGGCTACACCTTC. Translation: CASSLGRDYGYTF. This chain connects TRBV5-4 to TRBJ1-2; D is uncertain. V was trimmed by 0 bases and J by 3 bases, leaving 6 bases between them. CDR1 is SGHNT and CDR2 is YYREEE in the germline V gene (reference sequence). This CDR3 is 13 amino acids long.